This TCR beta chain was recorded in a study of cytomegalovirus exposure and HLA in healthy donors (dated by TCRdb to 2016 to 2017). With respect to the entire study: In an earlier analysis of 587 of the donors, roughly 300 Gb of sequence data and about 110 million unique TCR beta sequences from 150 million to 200 million T cells were reported. A separate validation cohort of some 130 different subjects was used in addition to the roughly 720-subject first cohort. The number of donors typed differed by locus, with about 629-630 for A, B, C, DRB1 and DQB1, about 500 for DQA1, 600 to 610 for DPA1, and around 430 for DPB1. To predict cytomegalovirus infection status, the study combined high-throughput TCR immunosequencing, statistical association of individual TCRs with disease status, and machine learning. Five DR-DQ haplotypes were treated as single units for association and clustering because of strong linkage in the cohort. About 320 gigabases of sequencing data and approximately 80 million unique TCR sequences were included in an early release covering about 600 HLA-typed donors. Both class I and class II loci were covered by HLA typing, at four-digit resolution. In a later analysis, previously published TCR beta repertoires from 666 donors were re-analyzed and high-resolution HLA genotyping was added so that TCR occurrence patterns could be studied. In an earlier analysis of around 540 of the donors, high-throughput TCR beta sequencing was used to judge whether each TCR beta V gene segment behaved as functional or pseudogenic. Rather than using new phenotypic data, the later analysis identified candidate immune exposures from TCR beta sequences and from how often those sequences occurred across donors. Donor age, sex, ethnicity and CMV serostatus were collected together with the repertoire data. Every repertoire in the discovery cohort had been generated on one and the same sequencing platform. Genome-wide SNP genotypes for about 65% of the roughly 700 donors were used in a later genetic analysis, which treated that subset as a discovery cohort. Of the roughly 400 genotyped donors, 81% were placed in the genetic ancestry cluster associated with self-reported Caucasian donors. The study was designed to test whether signatures of past pathogen exposure could be identified by cataloging public T cell receptors. Among 398 genotyped donors of the cohort, an average of about 240,000 unique TCR beta nucleotide sequences were sequenced per donor, roughly 20% of them non-productive. The study used immunosequencing to profile the T cell repertoires of hundreds of subjects and linked those repertoires to cytomegalovirus serostatus. The investigation overall reported the following: Correlated functional status among segregating V segments might be attributable to linkage disequilibrium, but an unknown experimental factor could not be ruled out. A further reported finding was that TCR beta sequences accurately predicted the HLA-A and HLA-B alleles for most subjects in the first cohort. Roughly uniform sequencing depth across donors was assumed in presence/absence analyses, although this assumption may not hold. The study listed over 150 TCR beta chains as associated with cytomegalovirus. Most TCR sequences were observed very rarely across donors, whereas some public TCRs were present in many individuals. According to a later analysis, TCR association rates differed among HLA loci, with DRB1 alleles showing the most associated TCRs and HLA-C alleles showing the fewest. In an earlier analysis of 500 to 650 of the donors, most TCR beta V segments appeared in productive rearrangements about 87% or about 30% of the time, broadly matching IMGT annotations. In this cohort, only TCR beta chains were sequenced, and detectable features were limited by the absence of alpha or paired-chain data. Assigning TCR associations to individual alleles was difficult when HLA alleles, especially DR and DQ, strongly co-occurred. In a later analysis, several top co-occurrence clusters were reported to appear linked to parvovirus B19, influenza, CMV and Epstein-Barr virus. V-gene and J-gene trimming of TCR beta chains was associated with a missense DCLRE1C variant in a later genetic analysis, and the association was replicated in an independent cohort. The classifier was reported to diagnose cytomegalovirus status with high specificity and sensitivity in both the original and validation cohorts. A group of highly shared sequence variants was considered likely to be a technical artifact of the sequencing pipeline. CMV serostatus was the only immune exposure information available for the cohort. At a false discovery rate of 0.05, a later analysis linked under 20,000 TCR beta sequences to specific HLA alleles. Compared with equally common non-associated chains, HLA-associated TCR beta chains in a later analysis were more clonally expanded and had lower generation probabilities. Approximately 18 rarely observed V segments, including chromosome 9 orphons, were excluded from the earlier analysis of approximately 600 of the donors because counts were too low. HLA typing was unavailable for some donors at each locus, so association tests used only the typed subset. A later genetic analysis reported fewer N-insertions in productive TCRs among donors in an Asian-associated ancestry cluster than the 666-donor mean. Three of the identified cytomegalovirus-associated TCR beta chains were confirmed in vitro to be specific for cytomegalovirus antigens. In a later analysis, most CMV-associated TCR beta chains were found to appear HLA-restricted, with HLA associations seemingly driven largely by CMV exposure. It was suggested by the authors that the approach could potentially be generalized to other disease states and immunological phenotypes.

On this clone: This clone's antigen is unknown.

The cohort consisted of hundreds of healthy bone marrow donors. Cohort members were all nominally healthy when sampled, although unrecorded immune exposures were likely present. The donor tested CMV seronegative, placing the donor among the 352 seronegative members of the cohort. A peripheral blood sample was collected from each donor, and TCR beta sequencing was performed on peripheral blood mononuclear cells. The Qiagen DNeasy Blood Extraction Kit was used to extract genomic DNA from the blood cell samples. The library was produced with the immunoSEQ multiplex PCR assay. For the multiplex PCR, a mixture combining 60 forward primers for TCR Vbeta segments and 13 reverse primers for TCR Jbeta segments was used. A multiplex PCR assay on genomic DNA amplified the CDR3 region of rearranged TCR beta genes. Amplified TCR beta libraries were sequenced as 87-base-pair reads on the Illumina HiSeq System. Per the original workflow: In a later analysis, some 80 million unique TCR beta chains were counted across the roughly 670 repertoires, and roughly 10 million of these chains were shared by at least two donors. Raw reads were error-corrected and collapsed into unique sequences with a nearest-neighbor algorithm that merged closely related sequences to remove PCR and sequencing errors. CDR3 sequences were aligned to IMGT reference sequences to assign V, D and J gene segments. Each retained sequence needed at least a six-nucleotide match to both a V gene segment and a J gene segment. A rearrangement was called productive if the CDR3 had no stop codons and remained in frame with V and J, and every other rearrangement was called non-productive. Following IMGT convention, CDR3 was defined as the stretch from the second conserved V-encoded cysteine to the conserved J-encoded phenylalanine. The earlier analysis of about 590 of the donors excluded sequences that lacked an unambiguous match to a single V gene segment. In an earlier analysis of 587 of the donors, V segments were called functional above 56.7% productive rearrangements and were called segregating when the between-donor standard deviation exceeded 5%. A statistical classification framework was built for diagnosing cytomegalovirus status from the catalog of TCR beta chain sequences. In a later analysis, V and J genes were assigned by comparing TCR nucleotide sequences against IMGT/GENE-DB human TR gene sequences. Using the TCRdist pipeline, a later analysis assigned CDR3 sequences along with most-parsimonious VDJ recombination scenarios. In a later analysis, every TCR beta chain was defined by the combination of its CDR3 amino acid sequence and its V-gene family, and reads without a unique V-gene family were dropped. A later analysis removed 500 to 650 highly shared, low-generation-probability nucleotide sequences to deal with suspected cross-contamination and a sequencing artifact. For each public chain, a later analysis derived a clonal expansion index from normalized ranks of inferred template counts within each repertoire. Generation probabilities in a later analysis came from a VDJ recombination model fitted to out-of-frame rearrangements, and those results were checked against IGoR. Hypergeometric tests were used in a later analysis to score TCR-TCR, TCR-HLA and TCR-CMV co-occurrence, with a repertoire-size bias correction applied to the TCR pairs. To estimate false discovery rates, a later analysis permuted the HLA or CMV assignments 20 times. In a later analysis, co-occurring TCRs were grouped using DBSCAN, with TCRdist sequence similarity added in when clustering inside HLA-allele-positive subsets. For co-occurrence clustering, repertoires with fewer than 30,000 or more than 120,000 public chains were excluded, along with roughly five repertoires with anomalous nucleotide sharing. TCRdb re-hosts the immuneACCESS table, in-frame sequences only. Its copies lack some clones; in the studies checked, an unresolved V gene accounts for under half of them, and the cause for the rest is not known. V, J and clone size were drawn from that table, and D and trimming were deduced from the DNA. The sample has around 130,000 clones on record. In total, the top ten clones hold roughly 2% of the sample.

This TCR came from a woman aged 60-75 years in good health and CMV-seronegative. Material for sequencing was PBMCs.

The nucleotide sequence reads TGTGCCAGCAGTTACCGGGGAGGCAATCAGCCCCAGCATTTT. This gives the protein CASSYRGGNQPQHF. The chain employs TRBV6-5 and TRBJ1-5; the D gene remains uncertain. CDR1 MNHEY and CDR2 SVGAGI were looked up in the germline V gene. Measured from the cysteine to the phenylalanine, the CDR3 is 14 residues long. Just CDR3 DNA is preserved here, 42 bases in frame from base 1. Trimming takes 2 bases from V and 2 bases from J, and the germline ends sit 7 bases apart.